The source of this T cell receptor beta chain is a study of CD8 T cells in Susac syndrome. Findings and limits, study-wide: TCR sequencing and HLA analysis covered a relatively small number of individuals.

The CDR3 consists of 19 residues. Per germline, CDR1 SGHTA and CDR2 FQGTGA. V lost 5 bases and J lost 2, with 27 bases in between. High-throughput TCR beta sequencing covered peripheral CD8+ and CD4+ T cells. The multiple sclerosis controls were treatment-naive patients affected by stable or active relapsing-remitting disease. Worth noting for this clonotype: Its antigen is unidentified.

About 0.45 to 1 ug RNA was reverse transcribed with random hexamers. An immunoSEQ multiplex PCR amplified TCR beta CDR3 over 54 Vbeta and 13 Jbeta. TCRdb reprocessed the immunoSEQ multiplex PCR reads with MiXCR, giving one entry per CDR3 protein. The profile covers 250,000 to 300,000 distinct CDR3 sequences, with 70% to 90% appearing a single time and less than 0.2% taken by the ten largest. This receptor was obtained from a human donor with multiple sclerosis. The chain couples TRBV7-3 to TRBJ2-5; D may be TRBD1 (6 bases). Sequencing was done on a sample of CD8+ T cells from PBMCs. This chain's CDR3 is CASSTRGFLGEKRQETQYF. CDR3 DNA: TGTGCCAGCAGCACTAGGGGGTTTTTGGGAGAAAAACGACAAGAGACCCAGTACTTC. Variable domain in full (rest from reference TRBV7-3 and TRBJ2-5): GAGVSQTPSNKVTEKGKYVELRCDPISGHTALYWYRQSLGQGPEFLIYFQGTGAADDSGLPNDRFFAVRPEGSVSTLKIQRTERGDSAVYLCASSTRGFLGEKRQETQYFGPGTRLLVL.